Sequencing of this T cell receptor (beta chain) was carried out in a study of T cells after yellow fever vaccination. Study-level background: Fractions low in cell number were prepared with SMART-Seq v4 Ultra Low Input. Study observations and caveats: Post-booster repertoires again held most primary-vaccination clones (roughly 96% CD4, roughly 88% CD8).

UMIs and a universal primer site were added when TCR cDNA was made by 5'RACE template switching. In TCRdb, the 5' RACE reads were re-called with MiXCR into one record per CDR3 protein. The sample holds about 58,000 distinct CDR3 sequences; around 6.9% are singletons and the top ten take approximately 41%. In regard to this clonotype: Its antigen is unidentified. A much larger clone lies one base from this, so it may be a read error.

Sequencing was performed on CD8+ T cells sorted from PBMCs, taken on the day of the first yellow fever vaccination. This TCR was sampled from a young man who received the YFV17D yellow fever vaccine.

CDR3 bases: TGCGCCAGCAGCGGGACAGGGGCACATAATGAGCAGTTCTTC. This sequence encodes CASSGTGAHNEQFF. The J gene is TRBJ2-1, the V gene TRBV5-1, with 10 bases lining up with TRBD1. V lost 4 bases, J lost 7 bases, and 5 bases stayed unmatched. This CDR3 region has 14 residues. The germline gives CDR1 SGHRS, CDR2 YFSETQ.